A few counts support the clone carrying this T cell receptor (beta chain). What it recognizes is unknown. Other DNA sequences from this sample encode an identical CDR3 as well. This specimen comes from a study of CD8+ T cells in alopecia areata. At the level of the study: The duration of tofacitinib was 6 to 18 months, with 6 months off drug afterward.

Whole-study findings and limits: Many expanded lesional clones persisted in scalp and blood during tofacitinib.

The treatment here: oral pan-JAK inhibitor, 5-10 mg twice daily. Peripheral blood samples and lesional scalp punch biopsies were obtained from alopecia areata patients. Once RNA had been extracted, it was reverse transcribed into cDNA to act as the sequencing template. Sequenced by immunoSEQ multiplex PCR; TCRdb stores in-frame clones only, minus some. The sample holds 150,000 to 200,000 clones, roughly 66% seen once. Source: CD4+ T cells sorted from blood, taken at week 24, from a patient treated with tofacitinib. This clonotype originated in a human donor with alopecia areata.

The CDR3 loop reads CAWSAVNTEAFF. The CDR3 DNA reads as TGTGCCTGGAGTGCCGTGAACACTGAAGCTTTCTTT. The chain carries TRBV30 and TRBJ1-1; no reliable D call. CDR1 GTSNPN and CDR2 SVGIG come from the germline V gene (reference sequence). The CDR3 consists of 12 residues. Trimming shortened V by 1 base and J by 0 bases, and 3 bases separated the two germline ends.